This T cell receptor (beta chain) emerged from a study of Ad26.COV2.S vaccination and SARS-CoV-2 variants. The overall study: Donor had been placed in the Ad26.COV2.S arm of the COV1001 trial. Study outcomes and limitations: The placebo group had lower spike-specific TCR breadth than the vaccine recipients did. The authors reported substantial breadth in spike-specific CD8+ and CD4+ T cell responses after vaccination. Whether participants received vaccine or placebo, their non-spike TCR breadth was similar.

Trimming left V 1 base short and J 3 bases short, with 6 bases between. CDR3 size: 13 residues. Germline V lookup: CDR1 MNHEY, CDR2 SVGEGT. Notes on this clone: Its antigen is unknown.

The treatment denotes: 15 to 20 received Ad26.COV2.S at low or high dose, single or two shots; a few received placebo; per-sample allocation not given. Day 63 following the first vaccine or placebo injection was when the samples were taken. The protocol was immunoSEQ multiplex PCR, while the TCRdb copy is restricted to in-frame clones and leaves out a portion. The sample lists 300,000 to 400,000 clones; about 82% were seen once. This chain uses TRBV6-2 or TRBV6-3 with TRBJ1-2; no definite D call. The receptor was isolated from a person between 18 and 59 years old who received the Ad26.COV2.S COVID-19 vaccine or a placebo. Material: peripheral blood, obtained in a trial of Ad26.COV2.S vaccine versus placebo. CDR3 amino acids: CASSYWSDYGYTF. CDR3 DNA: TGTGCCAGCAGTTACTGGTCGGACTATGGCTACACCTTC.